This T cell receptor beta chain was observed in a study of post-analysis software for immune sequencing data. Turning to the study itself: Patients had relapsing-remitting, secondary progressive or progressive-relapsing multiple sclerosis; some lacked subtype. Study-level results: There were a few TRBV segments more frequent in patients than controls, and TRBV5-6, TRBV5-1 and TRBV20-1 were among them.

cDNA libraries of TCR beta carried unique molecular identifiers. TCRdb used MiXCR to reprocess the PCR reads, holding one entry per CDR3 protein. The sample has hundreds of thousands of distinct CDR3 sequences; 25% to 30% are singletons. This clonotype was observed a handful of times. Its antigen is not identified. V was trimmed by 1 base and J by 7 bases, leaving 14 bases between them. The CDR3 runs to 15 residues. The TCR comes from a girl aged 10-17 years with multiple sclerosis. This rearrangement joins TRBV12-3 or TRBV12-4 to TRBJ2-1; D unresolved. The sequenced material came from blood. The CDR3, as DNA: TGTGCCAGCAGTTTAGTGGACCGCACTAAAAATGAGCAGTTCTTC. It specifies CASSLVDRTKNEQFF.